The rows below give T cell receptor beta chains drawn from one sample of a study of CD8 T cells in Susac syndrome. A single record per CDR3 protein comes from TCRdb applying MiXCR to the immunoSEQ multiplex PCR reads. The sample holds 170,000 or so distinct CDR3 sequences, roughly 94% seen once. Sequenced: CD4+ T cells from PBMCs. These receptors came from a human donor with Susac syndrome. The CDR3 runs from the conserved cysteine through the conserved F or W.

V gene | CDR3 protein
TRBV6-6 | CASKQDGSSYEQYF
TRBV5-1 | CASSLDRLYTGELFF
TRBV7-9 | CASRSDKDTQYF
TRBV27 | CASSSRIKQDTGELFF
TRBV7-9 | CASSQTGYEQYF
TRBV29-1 | CSVTPPRGSYTF
TRBV6-2/TRBV6-3 | CASSYLTILANEQFF
TRBV6-5 | CASSRRGRGDQPQHF
TRBV7-9 | CASSLRRLAYNEQFF
TRBV7-6 | CASSFRWDNSPLHF
TRBV3-1 | CASSQGAGTGGNQPQHF
TRBV7-9 | CASSAHRGRDTDTQYF
TRBV5-5 | CASSLDRGREKLFF
TRBV6-2/TRBV6-3 | CASRPGVSPEAFF
TRBV28 | CASSTGQGGYGYTF
TRBV29-1 | CSVVWGTEAFF
TRBV3-1 | CASSQGVGTIYGYTF
TRBV5-1 | CASSLYDSMNTEAFF
TRBV23-1 | CASSHSPRRGRNTGELFF
TRBV14 | CASSQKRGVYGNEQFF
TRBV24-1 | CATSDSRSFQETQYF
TRBV7-9 | CASSLEGSYTEAFF
TRBV30 | CAWRGRGAGSYEQYF
TRBV2 | CASLKEVAGAYTQYF
TRBV29-1 | CSVAGADTQYF
TRBV12-3/TRBV12-4 | CASSPQRRADEQFF
TRBV15 | CATSRDPGTEQYF
TRBV20-1 | CSASGLSYNEQFF
TRBV19 | CASSSSRDRGLDTQYF
TRBV7-9 | CASSFKGVDTEAFF
TRBV6-1 | CATRQVLNTEAFF
TRBV6-5 | CASRPTGTDTQYF
TRBV30 | CAAPRTGSGNTIYF
TRBV20-1 | CSAAVVIAGEETQYF
TRBV12-3/TRBV12-4 | CASSFSNYGYTF
TRBV29-1 | CSVEDEGRANTGELFF
TRBV10-3 | CAISEPGQGRGYPEAFF
TRBV18 | CASSGTSGLNEQFF
TRBV5-1 | CASSLEGLAGGFYNEQFF
TRBV4-2 | CASSQVPGAGTEAFF
TRBV6-5 | CASSYSTSGRNTGELFF
TRBV2 | CATGQAYNEQFF
TRBV28 | CASVTRLWTGELFF
TRBV9 | CASSNTGVDGEAFF
TRBV12-3/TRBV12-4 | CASSFEGWYYGYTF
TRBV11-3 | CASRLNRENTEAFF
TRBV7-2 | CASRLLAATSTDTQYF
TRBV20-1 | CSVTGDSGQPQHF
TRBV20-1 | CSARVGRANTDTQYF
TRBV27 | CASSEDRGGRQPQHF
TRBV7-8 | CASSPGTGVGNEQFF
TRBV5-1 | CASSLAGDTEAFF
TRBV29-1 | CSVEDLPGRLGYTF
TRBV29-1 | CSVGRGQETQYF
TRBV15 | CATSLAGLQETQYF
TRBV5-4 | CASSLWGAWGEQYF